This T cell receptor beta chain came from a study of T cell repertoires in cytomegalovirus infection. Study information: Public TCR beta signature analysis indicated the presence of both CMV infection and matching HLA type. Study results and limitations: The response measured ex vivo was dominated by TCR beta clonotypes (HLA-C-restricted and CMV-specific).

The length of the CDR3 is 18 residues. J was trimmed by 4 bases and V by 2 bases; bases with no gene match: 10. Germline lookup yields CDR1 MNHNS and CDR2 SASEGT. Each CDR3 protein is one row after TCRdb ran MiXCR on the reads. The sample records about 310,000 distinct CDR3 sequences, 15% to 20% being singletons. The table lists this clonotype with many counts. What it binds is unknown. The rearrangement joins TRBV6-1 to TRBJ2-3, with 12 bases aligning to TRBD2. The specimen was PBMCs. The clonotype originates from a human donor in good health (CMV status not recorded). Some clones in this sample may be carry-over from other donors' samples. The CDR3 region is CASSENPILAGGADTQYF. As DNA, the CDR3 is TGTGCCAGCAGTGAAAACCCGATACTAGCGGGGGGCGCAGATACGCAGTATTTT.